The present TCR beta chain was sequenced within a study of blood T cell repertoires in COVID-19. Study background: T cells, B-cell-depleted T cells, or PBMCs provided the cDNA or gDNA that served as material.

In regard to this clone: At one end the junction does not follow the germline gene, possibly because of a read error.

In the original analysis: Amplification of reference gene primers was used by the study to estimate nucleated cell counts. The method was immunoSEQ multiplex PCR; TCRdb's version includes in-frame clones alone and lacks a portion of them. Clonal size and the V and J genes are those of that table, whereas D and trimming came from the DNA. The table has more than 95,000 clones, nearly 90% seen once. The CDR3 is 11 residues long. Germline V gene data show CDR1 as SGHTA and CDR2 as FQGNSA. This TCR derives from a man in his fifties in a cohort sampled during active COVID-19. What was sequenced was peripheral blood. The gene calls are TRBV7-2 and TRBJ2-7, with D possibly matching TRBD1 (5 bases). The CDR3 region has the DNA TGTGCCAGCAGCTCCTGGGGCGGCCAGAACTTC. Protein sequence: CASSSWGGQNF.